The clone carrying this T cell receptor (beta chain) was seen once. This sample is part of a study of blood T cell repertoires in COVID-19. Profiling relied on immunoSEQ multiplex PCR, and the TCRdb table lists in-frame clones only, not all of them. This sample has almost 200,000 clones, with 86% found just once. The V gene's germline CDR1 is MDHEN and CDR2 SYDVKM. The CDR3 loop spans 14 amino acids. The V gene lost 6 bases and the J gene lost 4 bases, with 12 bases spanning the gap. The chain is built from TRBV28 and TRBJ1-4; D possibly corresponds to TRBD1 (5 bases). The clonotype comes from a woman in her 70s with acute or convalescent COVID-19. Sequences were obtained from peripheral blood. The CDR3 nucleotides read TGTGCCAGCAGCCCCAGGGTGGGTAATGAAAAACTGTTTTTT. Translated, it gives CASSPRVGNEKLFF.